Sequencing of this T cell receptor beta chain was carried out in a study of cytomegalovirus exposure and HLA in healthy donors. Concerning this clone: The antigen is not known.

General study results and limits: Later examination showed HLA-associated TCR beta chains had greater clonal expansion than equally common others.

The CDR3 is made up of 15 amino acids. V gave up 5 bases and J gave up 8 bases, with 21 bases separating them. CDR1 is SGHTA, CDR2 FQGNSA, per germline. The PCR was carried out with 60 Vbeta primers and 13 Jbeta primers. Generated by immunoSEQ multiplex PCR, the TCRdb table keeps only in-frame clones and is missing some. The sample contains about 120,000 clones, 55% to 75% of which appear only once. Input material: PBMCs. The receptor was derived from a woman aged 40 to 55 in good health and CMV-seropositive. J is TRBJ1-2 and V is TRBV7-2; D is possibly TRBD1 (5 bases). DNA for the CDR3: TGTGCCAGCAGCCCCAACCCGGGGGGGAGTGGGGGCTACACCTTC. It is translated as CASSPNPGGSGGYTF. The complete variable domain, with remaining parts taken from reference TRBV7-2 and TRBJ1-2, reads GAGVSQSPSNKVTEKGKDVELRCDPISGHTALYWYRQSLGQGLEFLIYFQGNSAPDKSGLPSDRFSAERTGGSVSTLTIQRTQQEDSAVYLCASSPNPGGSGGYTFGSGTRLTVV.